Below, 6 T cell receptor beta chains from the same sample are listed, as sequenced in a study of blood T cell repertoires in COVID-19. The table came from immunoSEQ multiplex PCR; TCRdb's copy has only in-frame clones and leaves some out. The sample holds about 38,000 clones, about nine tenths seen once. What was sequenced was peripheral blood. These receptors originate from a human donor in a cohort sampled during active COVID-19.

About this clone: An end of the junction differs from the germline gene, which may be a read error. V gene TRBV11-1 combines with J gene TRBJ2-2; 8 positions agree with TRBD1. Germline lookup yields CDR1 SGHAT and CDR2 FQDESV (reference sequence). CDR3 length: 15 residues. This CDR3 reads CASSLIGTGGGVLFF. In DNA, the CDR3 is TGTGCCAGCAGCTTAATTGGGACAGGAGGTGGGGTGCTGTTTTTT.

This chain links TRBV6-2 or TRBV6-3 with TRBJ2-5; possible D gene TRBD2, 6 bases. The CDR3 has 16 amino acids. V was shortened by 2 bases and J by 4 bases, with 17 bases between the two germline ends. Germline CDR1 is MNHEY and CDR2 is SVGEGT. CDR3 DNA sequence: TGTGCCAGCAGTTACCCCATTTCCGGGAGTAGAGAGACCCAGTACTTC. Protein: CASSYPISGSRETQYF.

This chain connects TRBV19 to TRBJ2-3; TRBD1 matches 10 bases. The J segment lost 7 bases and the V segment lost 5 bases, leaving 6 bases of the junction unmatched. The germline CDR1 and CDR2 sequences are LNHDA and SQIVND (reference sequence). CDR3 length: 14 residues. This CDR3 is CASSFRQGANTQYF. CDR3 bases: TGTGCCAGTAGTTTTCGACAGGGGGCAAATACGCAGTATTTT.

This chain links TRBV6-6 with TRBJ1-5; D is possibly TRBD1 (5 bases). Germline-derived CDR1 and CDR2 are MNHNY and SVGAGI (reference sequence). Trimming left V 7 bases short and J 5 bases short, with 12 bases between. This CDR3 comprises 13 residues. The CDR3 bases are TGTGCCAGCAAGACAGACTTCGATCAGCCCCAGCATTTT. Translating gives CASKTDFDQPQHF.

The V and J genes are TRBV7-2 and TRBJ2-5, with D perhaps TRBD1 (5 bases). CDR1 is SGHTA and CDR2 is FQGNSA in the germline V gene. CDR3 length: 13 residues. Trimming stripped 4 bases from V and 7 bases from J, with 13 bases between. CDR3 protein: CASSSDSRRTQYF. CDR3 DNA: TGTGCCAGCAGCTCCGACAGCCGGCGGACCCAGTACTTC.

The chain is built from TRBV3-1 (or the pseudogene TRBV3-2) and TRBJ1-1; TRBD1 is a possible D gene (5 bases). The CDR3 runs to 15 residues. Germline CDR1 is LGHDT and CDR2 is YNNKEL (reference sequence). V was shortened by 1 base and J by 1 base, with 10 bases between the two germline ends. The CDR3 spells CASSQGGGGNTEAFF. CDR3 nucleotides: TGTGCCAGCAGCCAAGGTGGGGGGGGGAACACTGAAGCTTTCTTT.